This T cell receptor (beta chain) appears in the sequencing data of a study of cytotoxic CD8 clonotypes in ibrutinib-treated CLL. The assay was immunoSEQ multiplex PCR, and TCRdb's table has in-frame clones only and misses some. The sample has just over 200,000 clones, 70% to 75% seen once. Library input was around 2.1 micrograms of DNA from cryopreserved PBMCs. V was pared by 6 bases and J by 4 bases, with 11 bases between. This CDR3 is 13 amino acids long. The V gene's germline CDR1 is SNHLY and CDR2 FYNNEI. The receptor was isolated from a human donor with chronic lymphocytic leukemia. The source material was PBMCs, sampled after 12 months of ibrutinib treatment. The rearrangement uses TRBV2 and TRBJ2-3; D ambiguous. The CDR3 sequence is CASSGSSPDTQYF. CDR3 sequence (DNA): TGTGCCAGCAGCGGAAGTAGCCCAGATACGCAGTATTTT.